The 26 T cell receptor beta chains below all came from one sample that was sequenced in a study of T cell repertoires in cytomegalovirus infection. TCRdb itself ran the reads through MiXCR, one entry per CDR3 protein. The top ten clones hold 40% to 60% of a sample with some 590,000 distinct CDR3 sequences, 35% to 50% of them seen once. What these receptors recognize is not known. Sequenced material: cultured PBMCs, taken from culture after CMV antigen stimulation. All receptors derive from a human donor in good health (CMV status not recorded). Some clones in this sample may be carry-over from other donors' samples.

V is TRBV12-3 or TRBV12-4 and J is TRBJ2-1, with TRBD2 matching 8 bases. CDR3 length: 16 amino acids. The V and J ends lost 4 bases and 5 bases, in that order; junction bases with no gene match: 10. CDR3 amino acids: CASSSLPGRENNEQFF. In DNA, the CDR3 is TGTGCCAGCAGTTCCCTCCCCGGGAGGGAGAACAATGAGCAGTTCTTC.

The chain joins TRBV7-9 to TRBJ2-3; 7 positions agree with TRBD1. The CDR3 has 17 amino acids. Trimming removed 0 bases from V and 0 bases from J; junction bases left unmatched: 6. Germline loops: CDR1 SEHNR, CDR2 FQNEAQ (reference sequence). Written as DNA, the CDR3 is TGTGCCAGCAGCTTAGCTAGGGGACAGCCTAGCACAGATACGCAGTATTTT. Protein product: CASSLARGQPSTDTQYF.

This clonotype has just a few counts. The chain links TRBV7-9 to TRBJ2-7, with 10 bases identical to TRBD1. The germline V gene encodes CDR1 SEHNR and CDR2 FQNEAQ (reference sequence). With V trimmed by 5 bases and J by 5 bases, 12 bases remained unmatched. CDR3 length equals 16 residues. The CDR3 is CASSHNRGQGSDEQYF. The CDR3 DNA follows: TGTGCCAGCAGCCATAATAGGGGACAGGGGTCCGACGAGCAGTACTTC.

This clonotype has only a few counts. The V gene is TRBV5-1, the J gene TRBJ2-7; 13 bases align to TRBD2. The J segment lost 6 bases and the V segment lost 4 bases, leaving 4 bases of the junction unmatched. CDR1 and CDR2 from the germline V gene are SGHRS and YFSETQ. The CDR3 totals 14 residues. CDR3: CASSPGTSGAEQYF. The CDR3, as DNA: TGCGCCAGCAGCCCCGGGACTAGCGGGGCCGAGCAGTACTTC.

The chain joins TRBV7-2 to TRBJ2-1; no firm D call. CDR3 length: 13 amino acids. In germline, CDR1 is SGHTA, CDR2 FQGNSA. Between the trimmed V and J ends, which lost 1 base and 11 bases, there was a span of 12 bases. CDR3 region: CASSLEWAAKQFF. The CDR3 DNA reads TGTGCCAGCAGCTTAGAGTGGGCAGCGAAGCAGTTCTTC.

This clonotype was picked up a small number of times. This chain connects TRBV12-3 or TRBV12-4 to TRBJ2-7, with 9 bases matching TRBD1. The CDR3 consists of 13 residues. The J segment lost 6 bases and the V segment lost 6 bases, leaving 6 bases of the junction unmatched. The CDR3 protein is CASSRTGESEQYF. The CDR3, as DNA: TGTGCCAGCAGCCGGACAGGGGAGAGCGAGCAGTACTTC.

This chain links TRBV29-1 with TRBJ1-2; D remains unclear. Germline V gives CDR1 SQVTM, CDR2 ANQGSEA. Trimming shortened V by 4 bases and J by 7 bases, and 16 bases separated the two germline ends. CDR3 length: 13 residues. In nucleotides, the CDR3 is TGCAGCGTTGCAACCCATACGGCGGGTGGCTACACCTTC. It translates to CSVATHTAGGYTF. Full variable domain (remainder filled in from reference TRBV29-1 and TRBJ1-2): SAVISQKPSRDICQRGTSLTIQCQVDSQVTMMFWYRQQPGQSLTLIATANQGSEATYESGFVIDKFPISRPNLTFSTLTVSNMSPEDSSIYLCSVATHTAGGYTFGSGTRLTVV.

DNA of the CDR3: TGTGCCAGCGTACAAACTAACTCTGGAAACACCATATATTTT. As protein: CASVQTNSGNTIYF. The chain couples TRBV2 to TRBJ1-3; D not certain. In germline, CDR1 is SNHLY, CDR2 FYNNEI. The V gene lost 8 bases and the J gene lost 0 bases, with 11 bases spanning the gap. The length of the CDR3 is 14 residues.

The rearrangement joins TRBV28 to TRBJ1-5; D is undetermined. The CDR3 contains 17 residues. Germline V CDR1 and CDR2: MDHEN, SYDVKM. The V gene lost 6 bases and the J gene lost 2 bases, with 20 bases spanning the gap. This chain's CDR3 is CASSPSLRRNGNQPQHF. The CDR3 coding sequence is TGTGCCAGCAGCCCCAGCCTGAGGCGGAATGGCAATCAGCCCCAGCATTTT.

This clonotype was picked up a small number of times. This chain links TRBV20-1 with TRBJ2-1; the match to TRBD2 covers 8 bases. The germline gives CDR1 DFQATT, CDR2 SNEGSKA (reference sequence). The CDR3 contains 14 residues. V was pared by 0 bases and J by 7 bases, with 5 bases of the junction left unmatched. The CDR3 loop reads CSARDPAGVNEQFF. CDR3 DNA: TGCAGTGCTAGAGATCCAGCGGGGGTAAATGAGCAGTTCTTC.

This clonotype has more than one count but fewer than ten. The DNA for the CDR3 is TGTGCCAGCAGCTGGATCGGACAGGGGGGCGGCTACACCTTC. Protein product: CASSWIGQGGGYTF. The V and J genes are TRBV7-2 and TRBJ1-2, with 10 bases identical to TRBD1. The germline V gene has CDR1 SGHTA and CDR2 FQGNSA. The CDR3 totals 14 residues. J lost 8 bases, V lost 4 bases, and 7 bases had no gene match.

The chain employs TRBV7-2 and TRBJ2-5; D is unresolved. V shed 2 bases and J shed 5 bases, with 9 bases lying between them. The CDR3 totals 13 residues. The germline V gene encodes CDR1 SGHTA and CDR2 FQGNSA. CDR3: CASSLSWVETQYF. The CDR3 bases are TGTGCCAGCAGCTTATCTTGGGTGGAGACCCAGTACTTC.

This clonotype was counted once. J is TRBJ2-1 and V is TRBV4-3; 7 nucleotides align to TRBD2. The length of the CDR3 is 15 residues. From germline, CDR1 is LGHNA and CDR2 YSLEER. V gave up 0 bases and J gave up 5 bases; unmatched junction bases: 4. CDR3 coding DNA: TGCGCCAGCAGCCAAGAAGGGACTATCGACAATGAGCAGTTCTTC. This codes for CASSQEGTIDNEQFF.

This clonotype was seen many times. The chain joins TRBV6-1 to TRBJ2-1; 8 bases match TRBD2. The germline gives CDR1 MNHNS, CDR2 SASEGT. Germline trimming cut 9 bases from V and 1 base from J; bases unmatched to any gene: 8. This CDR3 is 15 amino acids long. CDR3 protein: CASGDPGGSYNEQFF. CDR3 DNA: TGTGCCAGTGGAGACCCGGGAGGGTCCTACAATGAGCAGTTCTTC.

The chain combines TRBV12-3 or TRBV12-4 with TRBJ1-5; weak D call: TRBD1 (5 bases). V shed 8 bases and J shed 7 bases, with 15 bases lying between them. The CDR3 has 13 residues. The CDR3 reads CASQGREIQPQHF. The CDR3 bases are TGTGCCAGCCAGGGACGAGAAATCCAGCCCCAGCATTTT.

This clonotype appeared a few times. V usage is TRBV19 and J usage is TRBJ2-1; D not certain. The germline V gene encodes CDR1 LNHDA and CDR2 SQIVND (reference sequence). CDR3 length: 18 residues. The V end lost 1 base, the J end lost 2 bases, and 18 bases lay between the germline ends. The CDR3 loop is CASSIAKKVSGTYNEQFF. The CDR3 DNA follows: TGTGCCAGTAGTATAGCCAAGAAGGTTTCCGGTACCTACAATGAGCAGTTCTTC.

The V call is TRBV11-2, the J call TRBJ2-5; 9 bases line up with TRBD1. The CDR3 is made up of 16 amino acids. In germline, CDR1 is SGHAT, CDR2 FQNNGV. V shed 3 bases, J shed 4 bases, and the junction held 9 bases outside the gene matches. Written as DNA, the CDR3 is TGTGCCAGCAGCTTGGATACAGGGGGCGGGGGAGAGACCCAGTACTTC. It specifies CASSLDTGGGGETQYF.

The rearrangement joins TRBV10-3 to TRBJ2-3; D possibly corresponds to TRBD2 (7 bases). Germline CDR1 is ENHRY and CDR2 is SYGVKD. This CDR3 contains 13 residues. The CDR3 DNA sequence: TGTGCGTCTAGGGGGGGGACCACAGATACGCAGTATTTT. Translated, it gives CASRGGTTDTQYF.

In its sample, this clonotype was seen many times. The chain links TRBV7-2 to TRBJ1-1; no definite D call. V lost 3 bases and J 1 base, leaving 12 bases between the germline ends. The germline gives CDR1 SGHTA, CDR2 FQGNSA. The CDR3 covers 15 residues. For the CDR3, the DNA is TGTGCCAGCAGCTTGCGGGCACGGGGGAACACTGAAGCTTTCTTT. Residues: CASSLRARGNTEAFF.

The chain joins TRBV12-5 to TRBJ1-1; unclear D gene. V lost 3 bases and J 4 bases, leaving 9 bases between the germline ends. The CDR3 runs to 13 residues. Germline-derived CDR1 and CDR2 are LGHNT and FRNRAP. The CDR3, as DNA: TGTGCTAGTGGTTTCGGGGTAGGCACTGAAGCTTTCTTT. It encodes CASGFGVGTEAFF.

This rearrangement joins TRBV30 to TRBJ1-6; D uncertain. The V gene's germline CDR1 is GTSNPN and CDR2 SVGIG (reference sequence). The V gene lost 2 bases and the J gene lost 7 bases, with 15 bases spanning the gap. This CDR3 is built from 15 residues. The CDR3 loop is CAWSIPRIRNSPLHF. CDR3 nucleotide sequence: TGTGCCTGGAGTATCCCGCGGATTCGAAATTCACCCCTCCACTTT.

The rearrangement joins TRBV12-3 or TRBV12-4 to TRBJ1-2; D is perhaps TRBD1 (5 bases). The CDR3 totals 13 residues. The V end was cut by 7 bases, the J end by 4 bases, with 13 bases between. The CDR3: CASTSLGVYGYTF. The CDR3 DNA reads as TGTGCCAGCACTTCCCTAGGGGTCTATGGCTACACCTTC.

The gene calls are TRBV6-1 and TRBJ1-1; 7 nucleotides align to TRBD1. After removal of 6 bases from V and 5 bases from J, the junction contained 15 bases not matched to a gene. Per the germline V gene, CDR1 is MNHNS and CDR2 is SASEGT. The CDR3 totals 16 residues. CDR3 nucleotides: TGTGCCAGCAGCCGTCGATCCGGGACAGTGCCTACTGAAGCTTTCTTT. Translated: CASSRRSGTVPTEAFF.

This rearrangement joins TRBV4-3 to TRBJ2-3, with D possibly being TRBD1 or TRBD2 (5 bases each). The germline V gene has CDR1 LGHNA and CDR2 YSLEER. The CDR3 covers 16 residues. Trimming pared 0 bases from V and 1 base from J, leaving 11 bases between. CDR3 sequence: CASSQDRGIGTDTQYF. The CDR3 nucleotides read TGCGCCAGCAGCCAAGATCGGGGCATCGGCACAGATACGCAGTATTTT.

The V gene is TRBV7-2, the J gene TRBJ1-2; D uncertain. The CDR3 totals 13 residues. V lost 4 bases and J 6 bases, leaving 12 bases between the germline ends. Germline lookup yields CDR1 SGHTA and CDR2 FQGNSA. The DNA of the CDR3 is TGTGCCAGCAGCTCGAGGGCAGGCGATGGCTACACCTTC. The encoded protein is CASSSRAGDGYTF.

This clonotype was seen just once. This rearrangement joins TRBV12-3 or TRBV12-4 to TRBJ1-5, with 8 bases that match TRBD1. This CDR3 is built from 14 residues. V shed 5 bases, J shed 9 bases, and the junction held 9 bases outside the gene matches. CDR3 loop: CASSNEQGVSPQHF. The CDR3 region has the DNA TGTGCCAGCAGTAACGAACAGGGGGTTTCGCCCCAGCATTTT.